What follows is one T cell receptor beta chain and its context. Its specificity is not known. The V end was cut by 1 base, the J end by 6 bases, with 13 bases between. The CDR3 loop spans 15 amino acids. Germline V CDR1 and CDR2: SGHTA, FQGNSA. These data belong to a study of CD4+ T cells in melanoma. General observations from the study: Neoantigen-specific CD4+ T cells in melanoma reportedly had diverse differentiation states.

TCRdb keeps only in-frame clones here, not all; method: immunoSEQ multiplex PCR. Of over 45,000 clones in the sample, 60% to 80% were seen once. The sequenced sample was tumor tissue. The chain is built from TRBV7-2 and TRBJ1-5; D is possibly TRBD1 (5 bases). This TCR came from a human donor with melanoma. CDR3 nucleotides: TGTGCCAGCAGCTTAGTGGAGGGGATCGGTCAGCCCCAGCATTTT. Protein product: CASSLVEGIGQPQHF. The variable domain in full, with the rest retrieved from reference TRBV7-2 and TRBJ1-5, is GAGVSQSPSNKVTEKGKDVELRCDPISGHTALYWYRQSLGQGLEFLIYFQGNSAPDKSGLPSDRFSAERTGGSVSTLTIQRTQQEDSAVYLCASSLVEGIGQPQHFGDGTRLSIL.